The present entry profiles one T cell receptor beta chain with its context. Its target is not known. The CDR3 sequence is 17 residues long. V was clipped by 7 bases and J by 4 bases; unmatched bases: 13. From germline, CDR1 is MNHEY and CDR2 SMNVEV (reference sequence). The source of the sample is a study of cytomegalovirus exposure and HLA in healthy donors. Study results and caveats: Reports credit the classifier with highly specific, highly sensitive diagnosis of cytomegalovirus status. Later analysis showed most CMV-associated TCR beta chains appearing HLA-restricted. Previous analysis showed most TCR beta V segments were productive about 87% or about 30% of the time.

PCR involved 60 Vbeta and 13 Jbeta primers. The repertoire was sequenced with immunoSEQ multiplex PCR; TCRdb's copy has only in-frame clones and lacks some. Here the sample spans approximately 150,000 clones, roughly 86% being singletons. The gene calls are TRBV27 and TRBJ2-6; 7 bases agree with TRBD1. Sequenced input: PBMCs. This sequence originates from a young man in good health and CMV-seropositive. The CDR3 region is CASTNRLKGAGANVLTF. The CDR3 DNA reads TGTGCCAGCACCAATCGTCTTAAGGGGGCCGGGGCCAACGTCCTGACTTTC.